These 20 T cell receptor beta chains were sequenced from one sample in a study of beta chain features in type 1 diabetes. The isolated RNA, all of it, was reverse transcribed, so expressed TCRB transcripts were what got sequenced. The table came from immunoSEQ multiplex PCR; TCRdb's copy has only in-frame clones and leaves some out. The sample contains hundreds of thousands of clones, roughly 13% of which appear only once. General study points: Among all four CD4+ subsets, Type 1 diabetes patients had TCRB CDR3s that were moderately but significantly shorter.

These TCRs' antigens remain unknown. The material sequenced was naive CD4+ T cells from blood. Source of these receptors: a young man with type 1 diabetes.

The chain employs TRBV30 and TRBJ1-5; 7 positions match TRBD1. CDR3 length: 14 amino acids. The ends lost 2 bases at V and 4 bases at J; junction bases unmatched: 5. Germline V gives CDR1 GTSNPN, CDR2 SVGIG (reference sequence). Written as DNA, the CDR3 is TGTGCCTGGAGTCCCGGGACAGATAATCAGCCCCAGCATTTT. Protein sequence: CAWSPGTDNQPQHF.

This clone was counted between two and nine times. The chain carries TRBV27 and TRBJ2-3; a weak D match, TRBD2 (6 bases). The CDR3 extends over 15 amino acids. Germline assignment: CDR1 MNHEY and CDR2 SMNVEV (reference sequence). V lost 0 bases and J lost 0, with 7 bases in between. The CDR3 DNA sequence: TGTGCCAGCAGTTTATCACTAGCTAGCACAGATACGCAGTATTTT. The encoded protein is CASSLSLASTDTQYF.

This clone has a handful of counts. This sequence joins TRBV5-1 and TRBJ2-7; TRBD1 or TRBD2 may be the D gene (5 bases each). There are 14 residues in the CDR3. Trimming shortened V by 3 bases and J by 2 bases, and 12 bases separated the two germline ends. Germline values: CDR1 SGHRS, CDR2 YFSETQ. CDR3 DNA sequence: TGCGCCAGCAGCTCCCGGGACCGCACCTACGAGCAGTACTTC. Translation gives CASSSRDRTYEQYF.

The chain carries TRBV7-2 and TRBJ2-7, with 11 bases that match TRBD2. The CDR3 contains 15 residues. Germline trimming cut 5 bases from V and 1 base from J; bases unmatched to any gene: 4. CDR1 and CDR2 from the germline V gene are SGHTA and FQGNSA. CDR3 residues: CASSPTSGVSYEQYF. For the CDR3, the DNA is TGTGCCAGCAGCCCGACTAGCGGGGTGTCCTACGAGCAGTACTTC. Complete variable domain (other parts from reference TRBV7-2 and TRBJ2-7): GAGVSQSPSNKVTEKGKDVELRCDPISGHTALYWYRQSLGQGLEFLIYFQGNSAPDKSGLPSDRFSAERTGGSVSTLTIQRTQQEDSAVYLCASSPTSGVSYEQYFGPGTRLTVT.

The chain couples TRBV7-8 to TRBJ2-1; 9 bases fit TRBD2. This CDR3 contains 14 residues. Germline-derived CDR1 and CDR2 are SGHVS and FQNEAQ. The trim removed 2 bases at V and 8 bases at J, leaving 4 bases unmatched. The CDR3 DNA is TGTGCCAGCAGCTTACCGGGACTAGCTTATGAGCAGTTCTTC. Its protein product is CASSLPGLAYEQFF.

This clone was recorded a few times. The J gene is TRBJ1-3, the V gene TRBV10-3; TRBD1 is a possible D gene (6 bases). CDR3 size: 15 residues. V lost 8 bases and J 0 bases, leaving 14 bases between the germline ends. CDR1 and CDR2 from the germline V gene are ENHRY and SYGVKD. The CDR3 sequence: CAIRHTGYSGNTIYF. CDR3 DNA: TGTGCCATCCGACACACAGGGTACTCTGGAAACACCATATATTTT.

The chain employs TRBV30 and TRBJ2-7; no definite D call. This CDR3 contains 12 residues. Trimming pared 0 bases from V and 5 bases from J, leaving 8 bases between. The germline gives CDR1 GTSNPN, CDR2 SVGIG (reference sequence). The CDR3 is CAWSVIGNEQYF. CDR3 in DNA: TGTGCCTGGAGTGTGATAGGGAACGAGCAGTACTTC.

This clone was seen a few times. The sample contains more than one DNA sequence encoding this CDR3. This chain joins TRBV28 and TRBJ1-5; D remains unclear. The germline V and J ends were trimmed by 6 bases and 0 bases, with 3 bases remaining between them. CDR3 length equals 12 residues. Germline values: CDR1 MDHEN, CDR2 SYDVKM. The CDR3 coding sequence is TGTGCCAGCAGGACTAGCAATCAGCCCCAGCATTTT. This sequence encodes CASRTSNQPQHF.

CDR3 region: CASSLRDLTYEQYF. CDR3 nucleotide sequence: TGCGCCAGCAGCCTCCGGGACTTAACCTACGAGCAGTACTTC. The gene calls are TRBV5-1 and TRBJ2-7; tentatively, D is TRBD2 (6 bases). V was trimmed by 4 bases and J by 2 bases, leaving 13 bases between them. The CDR3 is 14 residues long. Germline CDR1 is SGHRS and CDR2 is YFSETQ.

This chain joins TRBV29-1 and TRBJ1-1, with 7 bases identical to TRBD1. The V gene end was trimmed by 7 bases and the J gene end by 0 bases; junction bases not matched to a gene: 14. CDR3 length equals 16 residues. Germline-derived CDR1 and CDR2 are SQVTM and ANQGSEA. The CDR3 sequence is CSGGQIVDFMNTEAFF. Written as DNA, the CDR3 is TGCAGCGGGGGACAGATAGTCGACTTTATGAACACTGAAGCTTTCTTT.

This clone occurred once. J is TRBJ2-7 and V is TRBV2; 14 nucleotides agree with TRBD2. The CDR3 length is 17 residues. Germline V lookup: CDR1 SNHLY, CDR2 FYNNEI. The ends lost 6 bases at V and 11 bases at J; junction bases unmatched: 18. The CDR3 DNA follows: TGTGCCAGCAGGAGACTAGCGGGGGGGCCGGCGAGCCCCATTGAGTACTTC. Translating it yields CASRRLAGGPASPIEYF. The full variable domain, in which reference TRBV2 and TRBJ2-7 provide the parts outside the CDR3, is EPEVTQTPSHQVTQMGQEVILRCVPISNHLYFYWYRQILGQKVEFLVSFYNNEISEKSEIFDDQFSVERPDGSNFTLKIRSTKLEDSAMYFCASRRLAGGPASPIEYFGPGTRLTVT.

This clone occurred a few times. V usage is TRBV2 and J usage is TRBJ1-5; maybe TRBD1 (5 bases). Trimming removed 0 bases from V and 6 bases from J, with 15 bases in between. This CDR3 comprises 16 residues. CDR1 SNHLY and CDR2 FYNNEI come from the germline V gene. The CDR3 protein is CASSEARAVGGQPQHF. In DNA form, the CDR3 reads TGTGCCAGCAGTGAAGCTAGGGCAGTCGGGGGTCAGCCCCAGCATTTT.

The sample holds a few counts of this clone. The CDR3 DNA reads as TGTGCCAGCAGCTTCGACAGCCACACCGGGGAGCTGTTTTTT. Its protein is CASSFDSHTGELFF. The rearrangement joins TRBV7-8 to TRBJ2-2; D is perhaps TRBD1 (5 bases). The CDR3 runs 14 residues. V shed 3 bases and J shed 3 bases, with 8 bases lying between them. Germline assignment: CDR1 SGHVS and CDR2 FQNEAQ.

This clone has more than one count but fewer than ten. Different DNA sequences within this sample yield the same CDR3. This sequence joins TRBV29-1 and TRBJ1-1, with D tentatively TRBD1 (5 bases). The CDR3 loop spans 14 amino acids. V lost 3 bases and J 1 base, leaving 12 bases between the germline ends. The germline CDR1 and CDR2 sequences are SQVTM and ANQGSEA. CDR3 region: CSVDPGQGNTEAFF. CDR3 DNA: TGCAGCGTTGATCCAGGGCAAGGGAACACTGAAGCTTTCTTT.

There are a few counts of this clone. The V call is TRBV19, the J call TRBJ2-7; TRBD1 aligns across 9 bases. The V and J ends lost 9 bases and 1 base, in that order; junction bases with no gene match: 1. The CDR3 is 12 amino acids. Germline V gene sequence: CDR1 LNHDA, CDR2 SQIVND (reference sequence). CDR3 bases: TGTGCCAGCGGACAGGGGTCCTACGAGCAGTACTTC. Protein: CASGQGSYEQYF.

The DNA for the CDR3 is TGTGCCGCCGGGGACTCACAGGGCGCCCCGGCAGATACGCAGTATTTT. It codes for CAAGDSQGAPADTQYF. The chain has TRBV25-1 and TRBJ2-3; D is perhaps TRBD1 or TRBD2 (6 bases each). Germline values: CDR1 MGHDK, CDR2 SYGVNS. This CDR3 comprises 16 residues. Trimming cost V 11 bases and J 4 bases, with 25 bases left between them.

This sequence joins TRBV20-1 and TRBJ1-3; no firm D call. With 7 bases removed from V and 9 bases from J, the gap between germline ends came to 13 bases. The CDR3 is 11 residues long. CDR1 is DFQATT, CDR2 SNEGSKA, per germline (reference sequence). CDR3 loop: CSGRSGGTIYF. The CDR3, as DNA: TGCAGTGGACGATCGGGAGGCACCATATATTTT.

The chain links TRBV19 to TRBJ2-5; the D is unclear. Per germline, CDR1 LNHDA and CDR2 SQIVND (reference sequence). There are 13 residues in the CDR3. V was shortened by 4 bases and J by 2 bases, with 8 bases between the two germline ends. The CDR3 DNA follows: TGTGCCAGTAGTAGGGCCCTTCAAGAGACCCAGTACTTC. It yields the protein CASSRALQETQYF.

V and J are TRBV30 and TRBJ2-7; maybe TRBD2 (5 bases). Germline V CDR1 and CDR2: GTSNPN, SVGIG (reference sequence). The germline V and J ends were trimmed by 2 bases and 8 bases, with 10 bases remaining between them. The length of the CDR3 is 11 residues. CDR3 loop: CAWSSGDKQYF. The CDR3 DNA is TGTGCCTGGAGTAGCGGCGACAAGCAGTACTTC.

The chain is built from TRBV30 and TRBJ1-1, with TRBD1 matching 10 bases. With V trimmed by 2 bases and J by 5 bases, 5 bases remained unmatched. From germline, CDR1 is GTSNPN and CDR2 SVGIG (reference sequence). The CDR3 has 14 residues. The CDR3 is CAWSRGTGVTEAFF. The CDR3 region has the DNA TGTGCCTGGAGTAGGGGGACAGGGGTTACTGAAGCTTTCTTT.